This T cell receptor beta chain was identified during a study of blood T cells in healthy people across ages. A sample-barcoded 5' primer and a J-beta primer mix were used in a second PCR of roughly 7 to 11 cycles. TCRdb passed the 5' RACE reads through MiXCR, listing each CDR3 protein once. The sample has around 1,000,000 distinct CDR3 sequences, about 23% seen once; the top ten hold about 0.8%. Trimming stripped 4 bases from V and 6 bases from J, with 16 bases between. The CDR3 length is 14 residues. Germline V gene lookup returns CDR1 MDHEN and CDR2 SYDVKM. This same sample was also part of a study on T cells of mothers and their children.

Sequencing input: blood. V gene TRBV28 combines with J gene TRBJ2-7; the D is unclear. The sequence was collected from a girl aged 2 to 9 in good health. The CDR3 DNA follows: TGTGCCAGCAGTTCCCGGAGCGTAAATCGCGAGCAGTACTTC. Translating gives CASSSRSVNREQYF.